This TCR beta chain was recovered during a study of T-cell memory formation after mild COVID-19. Study-wide context: The two donors had largely donor-specific TCR clusters. Regarding the study as a whole: Contracting clones, day 15 to 85, had balanced CD4/CD8, and later expanders favored CD4+. CD4+ contracting clones were mainly CM and EM; CD8+ ones, EMRA.

TCR alpha and TCR beta cDNA libraries with sample barcodes and UMIs came from 5'RACE using constant-segment primers. TCRdb passed the 5' RACE reads through MiXCR, listing each CDR3 protein once. The sample includes around 250,000 distinct CDR3 sequences, around 15% of them seen just once. Losses at the gene ends were 5 bases for V and 3 bases for J; bases not matched to a gene: 5. Per the germline V gene, CDR1 is SEHNR and CDR2 is FQNEAQ (reference sequence). This CDR3 comprises 15 residues. In the case of this clonotype: Its target is unknown.

The sequenced material came from PBMCs or a T cell subset sorted from them (not recorded which). The rearrangement uses TRBV7-9 and TRBJ1-1; 11 bases align to TRBD1. The clonotype originates from a man aged 18 to 35 who had mild COVID-19 (a few samples of this study predate the infection). Cell type and time point are not known. The CDR3 nucleotides read TGTGCCAGCAGCCCCCGGGACAGGGGGGACACTGAAGCTTTCTTT. It codes for CASSPRDRGDTEAFF.